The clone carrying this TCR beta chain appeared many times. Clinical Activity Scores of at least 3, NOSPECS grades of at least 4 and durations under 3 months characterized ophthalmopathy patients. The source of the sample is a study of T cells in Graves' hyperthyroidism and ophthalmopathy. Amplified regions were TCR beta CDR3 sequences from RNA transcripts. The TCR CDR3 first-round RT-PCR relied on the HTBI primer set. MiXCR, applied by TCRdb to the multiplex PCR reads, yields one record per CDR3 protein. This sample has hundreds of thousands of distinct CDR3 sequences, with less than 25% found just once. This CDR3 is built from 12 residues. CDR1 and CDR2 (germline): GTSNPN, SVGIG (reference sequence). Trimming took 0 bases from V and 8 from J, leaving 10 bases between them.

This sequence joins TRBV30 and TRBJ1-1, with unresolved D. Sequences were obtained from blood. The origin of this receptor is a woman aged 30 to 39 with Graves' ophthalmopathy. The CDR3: CAWSVIHPEAFF. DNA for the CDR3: TGTGCCTGGAGTGTAATTCATCCGGAAGCTTTCTTT.